This T cell receptor (beta chain) was sequenced in a study of vaccination and CD4 T cells after COVID-19 (dated by TCRdb to 2022 to 2024). Broadly, across the study: Convalescent patients had a positive SARS-CoV-2 result on nasal swab PCR, and of these patients, nine had mild disease and one had severe disease. The convalescent cohort included six males and four females, with two Hispanic individuals, seven Caucasians, two Asians and one multiracial person. Each participant got two doses of either the Pfizer-BioNTech BNT162b2 vaccine (n=8) or the Moderna mRNA-1273 vaccine (n=2). Post-COVID blood samples from convalescent patients were collected a median of roughly 100 days after diagnosis, with a range of about 35 to 161 days. Post-vaccine blood samples were collected a median of about 72 days after the second vaccine dose, ranging from about 12 to 241 days. A few convalescent patients were sampled both early after vaccination (day 14) and late after vaccination (days 161 to 241). For stimulating the cultures, overlapping spike peptide pools were used, derived from SARS-CoV-2 as well as from the common cold coronaviruses HCoV-NL63, HCoV-OC43 and HCoV-229E. In control cultures, a CEFX viral epitope pool was used as positive control, an HIV-1 Nef peptide pool was used as negative control, or no peptide was added. The spike-specific CD4+ TCR repertoire was compared before and after mRNA vaccination in under 11 COVID-19 convalescent patients and a handful of infection-naive healthy vaccine recipients. The research as a whole found: In convalescent patients, nearly all vaccine-specific clones (304 of 307) were found to be mono-reactive for SARS-CoV-2 spike rather than cross-reactive with common cold coronaviruses. An increase in the median number of SARS-CoV-2-reactive clonotypes from 21 after infection to roughly 38 after vaccination was observed, but the change was not found to be significant. In convalescent patients, a median roughly 87% of post-vaccine SARS-CoV-2-reactive clones were detected only after vaccination, and vaccine-specific priming was suggested by this finding. Only a relatively small number of convalescent patients were included in the study, and early timepoints following natural infection were not analyzed.

The library was made by PCR. TCR sequencing of DNA from cultured CD4+ T cells used the Oncomine TCR Beta short-read assay at the Johns Hopkins FTIC core. The QIAamp micro DNA kit was used to extract genomic DNA from the cultured CD4+ T cells. Oncomine TCR Beta libraries from cultured CD4+ T cells were pooled using unique dual indexes and sequenced on an Illumina iSeq 100. The authors processed their data as follows. Non-productive sequences were filtered out, and CDR3s that did not start with C, did not end with F or W, or were shorter than 7 amino acids were discarded. The MANAFEST web application identified antigen-specific clonotypes by comparing peptide-stimulated wells against reference wells and other culture wells. Positive clones required FDR below 0.05, an odds ratio above 5, and productive frequency above 0.1% in at least two of three replicate wells. Cross-reactive clonotypes were defined as significantly expanded in both SARS-CoV-2 spike wells and at least one common cold coronavirus spike condition. CDR3 homology was assessed with Levenshtein distances (stringdist) and unrooted phylogenetic trees (ape) in R version 3.6.1. TCRdb reran the public reads through fastp at Q25 and MiXCR, keeping productive beta chains. Every CDR3 protein is listed once, alongside the most common genes and DNA of its rows. The V and J calls reflect TCRdb's pipeline rather than the authors' work. The sample table contains about 18,000 distinct CDR3 sequences; only one count was recorded for over 50% of them. The leading ten clones occupy about 20% of the sample.

This clonotype came up a few times. This clone's antigen is unknown. No base quality values were provided; no much bigger clone lies one nucleotide off. Reading the label with the study, this specimen's time point is: late sampling 161 to 241 days after vaccination in a few convalescent patients. Read against the paper, the sample's treatment or condition label means: roughly ten-day PBMC culture with coronavirus spike peptide pools or control peptides (ViraFEST assay). The study used the ViraFEST assay, which expanded antigen-specific T cells with peptide pools and then identified expanded clonotypes by TCR sequencing. The convalescent patients' positive SARS-CoV-2 PCR tests were from March to December 2020, which was before the Alpha, Beta and Delta variants emerged in the United States. Each well held two million PBMCs cultured with roughly 10 ug/ml peptide pools in IMDM containing approximately 5% human AB serum and roughly 9 IU/ml IL-2. Half of the culture medium was replaced with fresh IL-2-containing medium on days 3 and 7. After around 10 days of culture, CD4+ T cells were isolated by negative selection with the EasySep CD4+ T cell isolation kit. Ficoll-Paque Plus gradient centrifugation was used to isolate PBMCs from whole blood, and the isolated PBMCs were then either used fresh or cryopreserved at -140C. In general, triplicate wells were set up for every culture condition.

Trimming takes 4 bases off V and 4 bases off J; junction bases not matched to a gene: 7. Per the germline V gene, LGHNA is the CDR1 and YSLEER is the CDR2. The CDR3 contains 15 residues, cysteine and phenylalanine counted. The entry retains the CDR3 DNA only, 45 bases that are in frame from base 1. The sequence was obtained from a human donor who had recovered from COVID-19. Recombination joined TRBV4-3 with TRBJ1-2, and 9 junction bases match TRBD1. The material sequenced was CD4+ T cells from blood, cultured in vitro, taken about 7 months after SARS-CoV-2 vaccination. The CDR3 reads CASSLAGQGGYGYTF. The nucleotide sequence reads as follows: TGCGCCAGCAGCCTAGCGGGACAGGGAGGCTATGGCTACACCTTC.